A selection of T cell receptor beta chains follows, all from one sample in a study of technical replicates of blood from a handful of donors. The table came from immunoSEQ multiplex PCR; TCRdb's copy has only in-frame clones and leaves some out. This table has over 50,000 clones, around 94% appearing once. Sequencing input: T cells isolated from PBMCs. The receptors shown here come from a human donor in good health. Each CDR3 is given with its conserved first and last residue. A D gene is named only where the DNA matches it firmly. Clone size is shown for a subset of rows, as once, few, many or a class of expanded clone.

d_call | j_call | clone_size | v_call | cdr3_aa | cdr3_nt
NA | TRBJ1-2 | NA | TRBV11-2 | CASSFEGNYGYTF | TGTGCCAGCAGCTTTGAGGGAAACTATGGCTACACCTTC
NA | TRBJ1-2 | NA | TRBV5-1 | CASSVAQGSYGYTF | TGCGCCAGCAGCGTGGCCCAGGGGTCCTATGGCTACACCTTC
TRBD1 | TRBJ2-7 | NA | TRBV28 | CASSPDLQGAPYEQYF | TGTGCCAGCAGCCCCGACCTGCAGGGGGCGCCCTACGAGCAGTACTTC
NA | TRBJ2-3 | NA | TRBV7-6 | CASSSAPGEYTQYF | TGTGCCAGCAGCTCAGCCCCGGGTGAATATACGCAGTATTTT
TRBD2 | TRBJ2-1 | few | TRBV15 | CATSTESGGYNEQFF | TGTGCCACCAGCACGGAAAGCGGGGGCTACAATGAGCAGTTCTTC
NA | TRBJ1-1 | NA | TRBV6-5 | CASSYTRLLENTEAFF | TGTGCCAGCAGTTACACGAGATTACTAGAGAACACTGAAGCTTTCTTT
NA | TRBJ2-7 | NA | TRBV10-2 | CASSGDSSSYEQYF | TGCGCCAGCAGTGGAGACAGTTCGTCCTACGAGCAGTACTTC
NA | TRBJ1-4 | NA | TRBV28 | CASILQGGNNEKLFF | TGTGCCAGCATTTTACAGGGCGGAAATAATGAAAAACTGTTTTTT
TRBD2 | TRBJ2-3 | NA | TRBV5-1 | CASSLVLAGEDTQYF | TGCGCCAGCAGCTTGGTGTTAGCGGGAGAAGATACGCAGTATTTT
NA | TRBJ2-2 | NA | TRBV7-9 | CASTSPGPGAGELFF | TGTGCCAGCACCTCCCCGGGGCCGGGGGCCGGGGAGCTGTTTTTT
NA | TRBJ1-5 | NA | TRBV29-1 | CSVVDGSNQPQHF | TGCAGCGTTGTTGACGGGAGCAATCAGCCCCAGCATTTT
NA | TRBJ1-1 | few | TRBV6-5 | CASSYGGGGTEAFF | TGTGCCAGCAGTTACGGAGGAGGTGGTACTGAAGCTTTCTTT
NA | TRBJ1-2 | NA | TRBV9 | CASSEQPDPLYGYTF | TGTGCCAGCAGCGAACAGCCAGACCCACTTTATGGCTACACCTTC
TRBD1 | TRBJ1-2 | NA | TRBV5-1 | CASSLGGQLNYGYTF | TGCGCCAGCAGCTTGGGGGGACAGCTTAACTATGGCTACACCTTC
TRBD2 | TRBJ2-1 | NA | TRBV7-3 | CASSLFPSGGEYNEQFF | TGTGCCAGCAGCTTATTTCCTAGCGGGGGGGAATACAATGAGCAGTTCTTC